The 17 T cell receptor beta chains below all came from one sample that was sequenced in a study of T-cell memory formation after mild COVID-19. TCRdb ran MiXCR on the 5' RACE reads and lists one entry per CDR3 protein. Of over 350,000 distinct CDR3 sequences listed, about 16% were seen once; the top ten hold 20% to 25%. The sequenced sample consisted of PBMCs or a T cell subset sorted from them (not recorded which). The origin of the receptors is a young man who had mild COVID-19 (a few samples of this study predate the infection). Cell type and time point are not known.

The rearrangement links TRBV5-1 to TRBJ2-1, with 13 bases matching TRBD2. The CDR3 is 17 residues long. With V trimmed by 4 bases and J by 2 bases, 6 bases remained unmatched. CDR1 and CDR2 (germline): SGHRS, YFSETQ. CDR3: CASSLGLAGTTYNEQFF. The CDR3 nucleotides read TGCGCCAGCAGCCTGGGACTAGCGGGGACCACCTACAATGAGCAGTTCTTC.

This chain joins TRBV18 and TRBJ1-1, with 7 bases aligning to TRBD1. This CDR3 is 14 amino acids long. Germline CDR1 and CDR2: KGHSH and LQKENI. The V segment lost 8 bases and the J segment 2 bases; nucleotides outside the gene matches: 8. The CDR3 DNA reads as TGTGCCAGCCTGTTAGACAGGGTAAACACTGAAGCTTTCTTT. Translation gives CASLLDRVNTEAFF.

The genes are TRBV18 and TRBJ2-7; TRBD1 is a possible D gene (6 bases). The CDR3 totals 13 residues. Germline assignment: CDR1 KGHSH and CDR2 LQKENI. Trimming took 5 bases from V and 2 from J, leaving 10 bases between them. CDR3 sequence reads: CASSSRDTYEQYF. In DNA form, the CDR3 reads TGTGCCAGCTCAAGCAGGGACACCTACGAGCAGTACTTC.

The V call is TRBV5-1, the J call TRBJ2-7; 8 bases align to TRBD2. Germline CDR1 and CDR2: SGHRS and YFSETQ. Trimming at V came to 2 bases and at J to 1 base, leaving 5 bases not matched to a gene. The CDR3 is 15 amino acids. The CDR3 nucleotides read TGCGCCAGCAGCTTCGGCGGGGGGCATTCCTACGAGCAGTACTTC. It translates to CASSFGGGHSYEQYF. The whole variable domain, remainder taken from reference TRBV5-1 and TRBJ2-7, is KAGVTQTPRYLIKTRGQQVTLSCSPISGHRSVSWYQQTPGQGLQFLFEYFSETQRNKGNFPGRFSGRQFSNSRSEMNVSTLELGDSALYLCASSFGGGHSYEQYFGPGTRLTVT.

This clonotype was seen a handful of times. The chain is built from TRBV6-2 or TRBV6-3 and TRBJ1-1; D is possibly TRBD1 (5 bases). CDR3 size: 14 residues. V was shortened by 4 bases and J by 5 bases, with 14 bases between the two germline ends. Germline CDR1 and CDR2: MNHEY and SVGEGT. The CDR3 nucleotides read TGTGCCAGCAGTTTTCCAGGGTGGGAGACTGAAGCTTTCTTT. Protein sequence: CASSFPGWETEAFF.

V usage is TRBV5-1 and J usage is TRBJ1-2, with D possibly being TRBD1 (6 bases). Germline loops: CDR1 SGHRS, CDR2 YFSETQ. CDR3 size: 13 residues. Deletions cut 3 bases from V and 8 bases from J, with 14 bases between. The CDR3 loop reads CASSSGEARGYTF. The DNA of the CDR3 is TGCGCCAGCAGCTCAGGGGAAGCGCGAGGCTACACCTTC.

CDR3 loop: CASSVTGPGGPQHF. CDR3 DNA: TGTGCCAGTAGTGTAACAGGGCCGGGTGGTCCCCAGCATTTT. The chain combines TRBV19 with TRBJ1-5, with D possibly being TRBD1 (6 bases). The CDR3 spans 14 residues. From germline, CDR1 is LNHDA and CDR2 SQIVND (reference sequence). The V gene lost 5 bases and the J gene lost 10 bases, with 18 bases spanning the gap.

Only a few counts were recorded for this clonotype. J is TRBJ1-1 and V is TRBV6-2 or TRBV6-3; D is undetermined. CDR3 length: 11 amino acids. The germline gives CDR1 MNHEY, CDR2 SVGEGT. V shed 2 bases and J shed 3 bases, with 1 base lying between them. CDR3 residues: CASSYDTEAFF. CDR3 nucleotide sequence: TGTGCCAGCAGTTACGACACTGAAGCTTTCTTT.

In its sample, this clonotype was seen a few times. The chain couples TRBV4-1 to TRBJ2-3; D may be TRBD1 or TRBD2 (5 bases each). The CDR3 sequence is 16 residues long. Deletions cut 5 bases from V and 4 bases from J, with 19 bases between. CDR1 is MGHRA, CDR2 YSYEKL, per germline. CDR3 protein: CASSYSSGTPPDTQYF. CDR3 DNA: TGCGCCAGCAGCTACAGTTCAGGGACCCCTCCAGATACGCAGTATTTT.

There are many counts of this clonotype. The chain recombines TRBV7-9 with TRBJ1-4; 9 nucleotides align to TRBD1. Per the germline V gene, CDR1 is SEHNR and CDR2 is FQNEAQ (reference sequence). Trimming removed 3 bases from V and 7 bases from J; junction bases left unmatched: 3. This CDR3 has 14 residues. The CDR3 loop reads CASSLGQGVEKLFF. In nucleotides, the CDR3 is TGTGCCAGCAGCTTGGGACAGGGAGTTGAAAAACTGTTTTTT. The full variable domain, completed using reference TRBV7-9 and TRBJ1-4, is DTGVSQNPRHKITKRGQNVTFRCDPISEHNRLYWYRQTLGQGPEFLTYFQNEAQLEKSRLLSDRFSAERPKGSFSTLEIQRTEQGDSAMYLCASSLGQGVEKLFFGSGTQLSVL.

The table lists this clonotype with a few counts. The chain combines TRBV30 with TRBJ1-1, with 7 nucleotides matching TRBD1. V lost 1 base, J lost 11 bases, and 10 bases stayed unmatched. Germline V gene sequence: CDR1 GTSNPN, CDR2 SVGIG (reference sequence). The CDR3 runs 13 residues. The CDR3 nucleotides read TGTGCCTGGAGTGAAGGGGGCGCGCGGCGGGCTTTCTTT. Amino acids: CAWSEGGARRAFF.

The chain has TRBV20-1 and TRBJ2-2; 7 bases fit TRBD1. The CDR3 extends over 13 amino acids. The ends lost 5 bases at V and 7 bases at J; junction bases unmatched: 7. The germline V gene encodes CDR1 DFQATT and CDR2 SNEGSKA (reference sequence). The CDR3 sequence: CSALDRAGGELFF. The CDR3 nucleotides read TGCAGTGCTCTTGACAGGGCCGGCGGGGAGCTGTTTTTT.

The V gene is TRBV3-1, the J gene TRBJ1-6; 8 nucleotides agree with TRBD1. V trimming: 4 bases; J trimming: 7 bases; junction bases outside the gene matches: 6. This CDR3 has 15 residues. Germline V lookup: CDR1 LGHDT, CDR2 YNNKEL (reference sequence). CDR3 DNA: TGTGCCAGCAGCCCTTGGACAGGGATGAATTCACCCCTCCACTTT. It is translated as CASSPWTGMNSPLHF. Together with reference TRBV3-1 and TRBJ1-6, the CDR3 gives the full variable domain: DTAVSQTPKYLVTQMGNDKSIKCEQNLGHDTMYWYKQDSKKFLKIMFSYNNKELIINETVPNRFSPKSPDKAHLNLHINSLELGDSAVYFCASSPWTGMNSPLHFGNGTRLTVT.

A few counts support this clonotype. The chain uses TRBV7-2 and TRBJ1-1; 7 positions agree with TRBD1. Looked up from germline, CDR1 is SGHTA and CDR2 is FQGNSA. CDR3 size: 17 residues. J was trimmed by 6 bases and V by 5 bases; bases with no gene match: 18. The CDR3: CASSPSFTGTVSAEAFF. In DNA form, the CDR3 reads TGTGCCAGCAGCCCCTCTTTTACCGGGACAGTGTCCGCTGAAGCTTTCTTT.

This clonotype occurred a few times. This chain links TRBV7-6 with TRBJ2-5, with TRBD2 matching 9 bases. Germline CDR1 SGHVS, CDR2 FNYEAQ. This CDR3 region has 17 residues. With 5 bases clipped from V and 5 bases from J, the junction kept 15 bases outside the gene matches. The CDR3 nucleotides read TGTGCCAGCAGCCCGTCGAGGGTAGCGGGGGCGTGGGAGACCCAGTACTTC. It yields the protein CASSPSRVAGAWETQYF.

The chain has TRBV7-2 and TRBJ2-3; D perhaps matches TRBD2 (6 bases). Trimming cost V 1 base and J 2 bases, with 19 bases left between them. The CDR3 spans 18 residues. The germline V gene has CDR1 SGHTA and CDR2 FQGNSA. The CDR3 here is CASSLGGVRRQITDTQYF. CDR3 sequence (DNA): TGTGCCAGCAGCTTAGGGGGGGTACGGCGCCAGATCACAGATACGCAGTATTTT.

The chain employs TRBV11-2 and TRBJ2-5, with 7 bases fitting TRBD1. V trimming: 5 bases; J trimming: 5 bases; junction bases outside the gene matches: 8. The CDR3 loop spans 14 amino acids. Germline CDR1 and CDR2: SGHAT and FQNNGV. CDR3 sequence: CASSPTGAVETQYF. CDR3 in DNA: TGTGCCAGCAGCCCAACAGGGGCGGTGGAGACCCAGTACTTC.